Below, 23 T cell receptor beta chains from the same sample are listed, as sequenced in a study of T cells in Graves' hyperthyroidism and ophthalmopathy (dated by TCRdb to the late 2010s). The library came from multiplex PCR. The reads were generated on an Illumina HiSeq 2000. The TCR beta CDR3 regions were amplified from the RNA transcripts. The TCR CDR3 was subjected to a first round of RT-PCR using the HTBI primer set and the Qiagen OneStep RT-PCR kit. The raw public reads went through TCRdb reprocessing: fastp at Q25, MiXCR clone calling, in-frame beta chains kept. Each entry merges the rows of one CDR3 protein and shows their most common DNA and genes. The sample includes 300,000 to 500,000 distinct CDR3 sequences, with 14% to 15% observed a single time. Jointly, the top ten make up 30% to 35% of the sample. The sample was blood. These receptors came from a woman aged 25 to 39 with Graves' hyperthyroidism.

This clonotype was seen more than once but under ten times. The V gene is TRBV24-1, the J gene TRBJ1-3, with D perhaps TRBD1 (5 bases). Germline V gene data show CDR1 as KGHDR and CDR2 as SFDVKD. This CDR3 has 17 amino acids. Trimming cost V 5 bases and J 0 bases, with 16 bases left between them. CDR3 bases: TGTGCCACCAGTGCCTCCGGGACTGGCAACTCTGGAAACACCATATATTTT. Its protein product is CATSASGTGNSGNTIYF.

The chain has TRBV24-1 and TRBJ2-2; D might be TRBD2 (6 bases). This CDR3 has 17 amino acids. CDR1 KGHDR and CDR2 SFDVKD come from the germline V gene. V dropped 5 bases and J dropped 4 bases, with 19 bases sitting between them. For the CDR3, the DNA is TGTGCCACCAGTGCTCAACCTAGCGCAGGAGCCACCGGGGAGCTGTTTTTT. As protein: CATSAQPSAGATGELFF.

This chain connects TRBV7-9 to TRBJ2-1; 9 bases are a match to TRBD2. This CDR3 comprises 18 residues. V was pared by 6 bases and J by 7 bases, with 19 bases of the junction left unmatched. CDR1 and CDR2 (germline): SEHNR, FQNEAQ (reference sequence). The CDR3 loop reads CASSFLLVAGGVENEQFF. CDR3 nucleotides: TGTGCCAGCAGTTTTCTGTTGGTGGCGGGAGGGGTTGAGAATGAGCAGTTCTTC.

This clonotype occurred a few times. A much larger clonotype is one base distant, so this may be a read error. The CDR3 is CASSPPVAVSADTQYF. CDR3 nucleotides: TGTGCCAGCAGCCCCCCCGTCGCGGTTAGCGCAGATACGCAGTATTTT. The chain is built from TRBV14 and TRBJ2-3; possibly TRBD2 for D (5 bases). The CDR3 totals 16 residues. In germline, CDR1 is SGHDN, CDR2 FVKESK. Trimming took 4 bases from V and 4 from J, leaving 18 bases between them.

CDR3 protein: CASIKGLAGGNIDEQFF. CDR3 bases: TGTGCCAGCATTAAGGGACTAGCGGGAGGTAATATAGATGAGCAGTTCTTC. The chain uses TRBV2 and TRBJ2-1, with TRBD2 identical over 15 bases. After removal of 7 bases from V and 8 bases from J, the junction contained 12 bases not matched to a gene. The CDR3 is made up of 17 amino acids. The germline V gene has CDR1 SNHLY and CDR2 FYNNEI.

The chain has TRBV20-1 and TRBJ2-1; TRBD2 matches at 8 bases. Looked up from germline, CDR1 is DFQATT and CDR2 is SNEGSKA (reference sequence). Trimming removed 0 bases from V and 12 bases from J; junction bases left unmatched: 13. The CDR3 consists of 15 residues. The CDR3 loop reads CSARDRVAGLVGQFF. Written as DNA, the CDR3 is TGCAGTGCTAGAGATCGAGTAGCGGGGCTGGTCGGGCAGTTCTTC.

Comment on this clonotype: Being one base from a much bigger clone, this may be a read error. The rearrangement uses TRBV20-1 and TRBJ1-1; D is possibly TRBD1 (6 bases). V was trimmed by 3 bases and J by 0 bases, leaving 20 bases between them. Germline V gives CDR1 DFQATT, CDR2 SNEGSKA (reference sequence). The CDR3 is made up of 17 amino acids. For the CDR3, the DNA is TGCAGTGCTAGGGGTCGAGGCCAGGGGACCGTGAACACTGAAGCTTTCTTT. The encoded protein is CSARGRGQGTVNTEAFF.

There are a few counts of this clonotype. The genes are TRBV13 and TRBJ2-1; a weak D match, TRBD1 (5 bases). CDR1 and CDR2 (germline): PRHDT, FYEKMQ (reference sequence). The V and J ends lost 6 bases and 0 bases respectively, with 12 bases between them. The CDR3 loop spans 15 amino acids. Written as DNA, the CDR3 is TGTGCCAGCAGGTGGGGAAGGGGCTCCTACAATGAGCAGTTCTTC. Protein product: CASRWGRGSYNEQFF.

The chain links TRBV20-1 to TRBJ2-3, with 7 bases that match TRBD2. V lost 1 base, J lost 2 bases, and 6 bases stayed unmatched. The CDR3 has 15 residues. CDR1 is DFQATT and CDR2 is SNEGSKA in the germline V gene (reference sequence). The CDR3 reads CSARAGAGFTDTQYF. The CDR3 DNA reads TGCAGTGCTAGAGCGGGAGCGGGGTTCACAGATACGCAGTATTTT.

The chain combines TRBV19 with TRBJ1-2, with 7 bases that match TRBD1. Per germline, CDR1 LNHDA and CDR2 SQIVND (reference sequence). The CDR3 is made up of 17 amino acids. J gave up 4 bases and V 5 bases, and 16 bases lay outside the gene matches. CDR3 in DNA: TGTGCCAGTAGTCCCCGGGGACAGACAAAGACTACCTATGGCTACACCTTC. Its protein is CASSPRGQTKTTYGYTF.

This clonotype was picked up many times. V gene TRBV5-1 combines with J gene TRBJ2-1, with 9 bases lining up with TRBD2. The germline V gene has CDR1 SGHRS and CDR2 YFSETQ. After removal of 0 bases from V and 7 bases from J, the junction contained 5 bases not matched to a gene. The CDR3 is made up of 15 amino acids. The CDR3, as DNA: TGCGCCAGCAGCTTGGGAGGACTAGCGAGGAATGAGCAGTTCTTC. Its protein product is CASSLGGLARNEQFF. Together with reference TRBV5-1 and TRBJ2-1, the CDR3 gives the full variable domain: KAGVTQTPRYLIKTRGQQVTLSCSPISGHRSVSWYQQTPGQGLQFLFEYFSETQRNKGNFPGRFSGRQFSNSRSEMNVSTLELGDSALYLCASSLGGLARNEQFFGPGTRLTVL.

This clonotype showed up many times. V gene TRBV11-2 combines with J gene TRBJ1-2; tentative D call: TRBD1 (5 bases). This CDR3 is 16 amino acids long. Germline V gives CDR1 SGHAT, CDR2 FQNNGV. V was clipped by 5 bases and J by 3 bases, with 19 bases between them. CDR3 protein: CASSKGAYQGDYGYTF. The DNA for the CDR3 is TGTGCCAGCAGCAAAGGGGCCTACCAGGGTGACTATGGCTACACCTTC.

This clonotype came up many times. The J gene is TRBJ2-5, the V gene TRBV18; D may be TRBD1 or TRBD2 (5 bases each). The V and J ends lost 3 bases and 0 bases respectively, with 14 bases between them. The CDR3 totals 16 residues. Germline V lookup: CDR1 KGHSH, CDR2 LQKENI. The chain's CDR3 is CASSPPGRRYQETQYF. The CDR3 DNA follows: TGTGCCAGCTCACCGCCGGGGCGGCGGTACCAAGAGACCCAGTACTTC.

This clonotype occurred many times. The V and J genes are TRBV24-1 and TRBJ2-1; 12 bases are shared with TRBD2. This CDR3 contains 17 residues. After removal of 5 bases from V and 4 bases from J, the junction contained 8 bases not matched to a gene. Germline-derived CDR1 and CDR2 are KGHDR and SFDVKD. In nucleotides, the CDR3 is TGTGCCACCAGTGGTCCGACTAGCGGGAGTCTTTACAATGAGCAGTTCTTC. Translation: CATSGPTSGSLYNEQFF.

The genes are TRBV20-1 and TRBJ1-5; 11 bases map to TRBD1. This CDR3 spans 13 amino acids. The ends lost 6 bases at V and 5 bases at J; junction bases unmatched: 3. The germline CDR1 and CDR2 sequences are DFQATT and SNEGSKA (reference sequence). The CDR3 nucleotides read TGCAGTGCCAGGACAGGGGGCTATCAGCCCCAGCATTTT. Its protein product is CSARTGGYQPQHF.

This clonotype has only a few counts. The rearrangement links TRBV4-1 to TRBJ2-3; D not resolved. This CDR3 region has 15 residues. CDR1 and CDR2 from the germline V gene are MGHRA and YSYEKL. The ends were cut back, 4 bases at V and 4 bases at J, with 15 bases in the middle. CDR3 sequence: CASSPTRIRSDTQYF. The CDR3 nucleotides are TGCGCCAGCAGCCCGACCAGAATACGGTCAGATACGCAGTATTTT.

The sample holds many counts of this clonotype. This chain links TRBV3-1 with TRBJ1-1; 7 bases line up with TRBD1. The CDR3 covers 15 residues. Germline V gives CDR1 LGHDT, CDR2 YNNKEL (reference sequence). With 1 base clipped from V and 3 bases from J, the junction kept 5 bases outside the gene matches. The CDR3 region has the DNA TGTGCCAGCAGCCAAGGGACAGGTAGGGACACTGAAGCTTTCTTT. Protein sequence: CASSQGTGRDTEAFF.

This chain connects TRBV7-2 to TRBJ2-7; unclear D gene. V lost 2 bases to trimming and J lost 5 bases, with 10 bases between them. Germline V gives CDR1 SGHTA, CDR2 FQGNSA. The CDR3 consists of 13 residues. The CDR3 here is CASSLPYVDEQYF. The DNA of the CDR3 is TGTGCCAGCAGCTTACCATACGTCGACGAGCAGTACTTC.

The table lists this clonotype with many counts. The J gene is TRBJ1-2, the V gene TRBV6-2 or TRBV6-3; 8 bases are a match to TRBD1. Losses at the gene ends were 8 bases for V and 0 bases for J; bases not matched to a gene: 5. The length of the CDR3 is 14 residues. Germline lookup yields CDR1 MNHEY and CDR2 SVGEGT. The CDR3 sequence: CASPRTGPNYGYTF. The CDR3, as DNA: TGTGCCAGCCCAAGGACAGGGCCTAACTATGGCTACACCTTC.

At least ten counts were recorded for this clonotype. The J gene is TRBJ2-7, the V gene TRBV20-1; TRBD2 aligns across 10 bases. The CDR3 totals 16 residues. The V segment lost 1 base and the J segment 7 bases; nucleotides outside the gene matches: 13. The germline V gene has CDR1 DFQATT and CDR2 SNEGSKA (reference sequence). As DNA, the CDR3 is TGCAGTGCTAGAGGCGGCGCGGGGCTAGCGGGAGATGAGCAGTACTTC. The encoded protein is CSARGGAGLAGDEQYF.

The chain recombines TRBV29-1 with TRBJ2-1, with a weak D call TRBD2 (5 bases). The germline V gene encodes CDR1 SQVTM and CDR2 ANQGSEA. V was shortened by 4 bases and J by 0 bases, with 10 bases between the two germline ends. This CDR3 contains 14 residues. CDR3 DNA: TGCAGCGTTGTTCCGGAGGTCTCCTACAATGAGCAGTTCTTC. Translated: CSVVPEVSYNEQFF.

This clonotype was counted between two and nine times. The chain employs TRBV3-1 and TRBJ2-1; 15 nucleotides match TRBD2. This CDR3 is built from 21 residues. The V and J ends lost 4 bases and 5 bases, in that order; junction bases with no gene match: 18. Germline assignment: CDR1 LGHDT and CDR2 YNNKEL (reference sequence). The CDR3 here is CASSRGLVGTSGRRDNNEQFF. The CDR3, as DNA: TGTGCCAGCAGCCGAGGACTGGTAGGGACTAGCGGGAGGAGGGATAACAATGAGCAGTTCTTC.

This clonotype was recorded at least ten times. The chain links TRBV5-1 to TRBJ2-7, with D maybe TRBD1 (6 bases). The V and J ends lost 4 bases and 0 bases respectively, with 14 bases between them. This CDR3 region has 15 residues. CDR1 and CDR2 (germline): SGHRS, YFSETQ. CDR3 protein: CASSEATGFSYEQYF. The CDR3 DNA is TGCGCCAGCAGCGAAGCGACAGGCTTCTCCTACGAGCAGTACTTC. Variable domain in full (rest from reference TRBV5-1 and TRBJ2-7): KAGVTQTPRYLIKTRGQQVTLSCSPISGHRSVSWYQQTPGQGLQFLFEYFSETQRNKGNFPGRFSGRQFSNSRSEMNVSTLELGDSALYLCASSEATGFSYEQYFGPGTRLTVT.